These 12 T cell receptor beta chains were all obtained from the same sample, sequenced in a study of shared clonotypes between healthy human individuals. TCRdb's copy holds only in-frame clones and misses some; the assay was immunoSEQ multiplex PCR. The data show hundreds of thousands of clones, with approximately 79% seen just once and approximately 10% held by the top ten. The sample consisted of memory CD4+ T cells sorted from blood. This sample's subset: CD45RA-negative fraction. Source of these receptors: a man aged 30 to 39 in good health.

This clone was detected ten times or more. The DNA for the CDR3 is TGTGCCAGCAGCTCGTACTCGACTAGCGGGAGGGCCAATGAGCAGTTCTTC. Translating gives CASSSYSTSGRANEQFF. This chain links TRBV11-2 with TRBJ2-1; the match to TRBD2 covers 14 bases. V gave up 4 bases and J gave up 6 bases; unmatched junction bases: 8. The CDR3 sequence is 17 residues long. Germline CDR1 reads SGHAT; CDR2 reads FQNNGV.

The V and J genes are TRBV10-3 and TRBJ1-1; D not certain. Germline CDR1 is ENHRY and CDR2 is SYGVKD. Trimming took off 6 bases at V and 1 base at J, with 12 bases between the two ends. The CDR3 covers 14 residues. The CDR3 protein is CAIRLASANTEAFF. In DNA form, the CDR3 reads TGTGCCATCAGATTGGCCTCGGCGAACACTGAAGCTTTCTTT.

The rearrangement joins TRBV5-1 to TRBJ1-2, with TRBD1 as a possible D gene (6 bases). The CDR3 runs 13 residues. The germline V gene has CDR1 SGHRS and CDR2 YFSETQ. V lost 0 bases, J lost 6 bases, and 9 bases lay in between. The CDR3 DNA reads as TGCGCCAGCAGCTTGGAACAGGGTGATGGCTACACCTTC. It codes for CASSLEQGDGYTF.

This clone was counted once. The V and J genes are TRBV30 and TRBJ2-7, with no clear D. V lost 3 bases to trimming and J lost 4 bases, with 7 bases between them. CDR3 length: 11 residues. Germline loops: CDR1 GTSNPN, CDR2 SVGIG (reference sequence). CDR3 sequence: CAWSPLYEQYF. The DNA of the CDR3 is TGTGCCTGGAGCCCCCTTTACGAGCAGTACTTC.

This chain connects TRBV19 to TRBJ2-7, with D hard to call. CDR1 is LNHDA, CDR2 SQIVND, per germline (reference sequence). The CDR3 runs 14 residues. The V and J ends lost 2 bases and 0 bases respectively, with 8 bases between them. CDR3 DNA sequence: TGTGCCAGTAGTATATCGGTGAGCTCCTACGAGCAGTACTTC. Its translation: CASSISVSSYEQYF.

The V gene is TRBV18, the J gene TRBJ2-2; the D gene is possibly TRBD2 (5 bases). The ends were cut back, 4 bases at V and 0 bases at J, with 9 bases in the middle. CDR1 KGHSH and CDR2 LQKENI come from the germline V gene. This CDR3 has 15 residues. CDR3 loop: CASSQRSANTGELFF. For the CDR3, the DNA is TGTGCCAGCTCACAGCGGAGCGCGAACACCGGGGAGCTGTTTTTT.

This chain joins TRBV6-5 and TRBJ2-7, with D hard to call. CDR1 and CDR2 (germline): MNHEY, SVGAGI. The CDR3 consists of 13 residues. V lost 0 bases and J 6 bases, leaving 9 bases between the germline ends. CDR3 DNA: TGTGCCAGCAGTTACTCGATTTCCAGCGAGCAGTACTTC. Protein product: CASSYSISSEQYF.

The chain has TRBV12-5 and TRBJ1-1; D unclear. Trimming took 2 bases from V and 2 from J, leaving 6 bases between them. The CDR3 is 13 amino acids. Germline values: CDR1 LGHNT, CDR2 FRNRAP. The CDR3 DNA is TGTGCTAGTGGTTTGAAAGTCAACACTGAAGCTTTCTTT. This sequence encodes CASGLKVNTEAFF.

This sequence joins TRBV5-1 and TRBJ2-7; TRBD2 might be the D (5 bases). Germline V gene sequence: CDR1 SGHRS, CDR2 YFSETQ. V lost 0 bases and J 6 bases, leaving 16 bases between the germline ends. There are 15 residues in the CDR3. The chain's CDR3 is CASSLDRLVAREQYF. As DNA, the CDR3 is TGCGCCAGCAGCTTGGACCGACTGGTAGCGCGCGAGCAGTACTTC.

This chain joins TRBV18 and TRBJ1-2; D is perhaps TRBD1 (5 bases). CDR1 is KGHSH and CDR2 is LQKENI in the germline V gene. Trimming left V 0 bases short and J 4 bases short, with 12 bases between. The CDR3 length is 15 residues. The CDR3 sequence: CASSPPGTGFYGYTF. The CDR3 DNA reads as TGTGCCAGCTCACCACCGGGTACAGGATTCTATGGCTACACCTTC.

CDR3 sequence: CASSPPGLAYNEQFF. The CDR3 DNA sequence: TGTGCCAGCTCACCGCCGGGACTAGCCTACAATGAGCAGTTCTTC. The chain is built from TRBV18 and TRBJ2-1, with 8 bases lining up with TRBD2. Germline V gives CDR1 KGHSH, CDR2 LQKENI. The CDR3 has 15 amino acids. V was pared by 3 bases and J by 2 bases, with 3 bases of the junction left unmatched.

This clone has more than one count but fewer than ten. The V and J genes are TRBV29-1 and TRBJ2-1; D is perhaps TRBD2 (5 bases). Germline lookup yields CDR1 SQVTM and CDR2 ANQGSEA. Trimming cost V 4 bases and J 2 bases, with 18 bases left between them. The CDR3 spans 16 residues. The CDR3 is CSVGGVTSRAYNEQFF. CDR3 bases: TGCAGCGTTGGGGGTGTAACGTCGCGGGCCTACAATGAGCAGTTCTTC.